These 11 T cell receptor beta chains share one sample of origin, sequenced in a study of T cell changes during pregnancy in multiple sclerosis. Assay used: immunoSEQ multiplex PCR; TCRdb lists only in-frame clones, some missing. The sample holds more than 55,000 clones; 90% to 95% are singletons and the top ten take around 3.5%. The material was CD8+ T cells from peripheral blood mononuclear cells, obtained in the third trimester of pregnancy. The source is a female donor with multiple sclerosis, enrolled in a pregnancy study.

This sequence joins TRBV7-3 and TRBJ2-1; TRBD2 aligns across 8 bases. CDR3 size: 16 residues. The ends lost 2 bases at V and 8 bases at J; junction bases unmatched: 11. In germline, CDR1 is SGHTA, CDR2 FQGTGA. The CDR3 region is CASSLEYGRAGDEQFF. CDR3 DNA sequence: TGTGCCAGCAGCTTAGAGTACGGGAGGGCGGGGGATGAGCAGTTCTTC.

The gene calls are TRBV13 and TRBJ1-4, with a possible D match to TRBD1 (6 bases). The CDR3 totals 15 residues. Trimming removed 5 bases from V and 5 bases from J, with 15 bases in between. CDR1 and CDR2 (germline): PRHDT, FYEKMQ (reference sequence). CDR3 amino acids: CASSATGTPNEKLFF. The CDR3 DNA reads as TGTGCCAGCAGCGCTACCGGGACACCCAATGAAAAACTGTTTTTT. The whole variable domain, filled in from reference TRBV13 and TRBJ1-4, reads AAGVIQSPRHLIKEKRETATLKCYPIPRHDTVYWYQQGPGQDPQFLISFYEKMQSDKGSIPDRFSAQQFSDYHSELNMSSLELGDSALYFCASSATGTPNEKLFFGSGTQLSVL.

This clone appeared a single time. This chain connects TRBV7-9 to TRBJ2-6; TRBD2 aligns across 11 bases. CDR3 length equals 17 residues. Looked up from germline, CDR1 is SEHNR and CDR2 is FQNEAQ (reference sequence). With 5 bases clipped from V and 2 bases from J, the junction kept 5 bases outside the gene matches. As DNA, the CDR3 is TGTGCCAGCAGCCCCAAGGGACTAGCGGCTGGGGCCAACGTCCTGACTTTC. The encoded protein is CASSPKGLAAGANVLTF.

The V and J genes are TRBV4-3 and TRBJ1-1, with D maybe TRBD1 (5 bases). V was cut by 3 bases and J by 6 bases, with 17 bases left in between. Germline V gene data show CDR1 as LGHNA and CDR2 as YSLEER. This CDR3 region has 15 residues. As DNA, the CDR3 is TGCGCCAGCAGCCAGGGCAAACCTGGGGCTCCTGAAGCTTTCTTT. Translated: CASSQGKPGAPEAFF.

The rearrangement links TRBV18 to TRBJ2-5, with TRBD1 matching over 11 bases. This CDR3 is 15 amino acids long. Trimming took 7 bases from V and 3 from J; bases not matched to a gene: 7. Germline-derived CDR1 and CDR2 are KGHSH and LQKENI. The CDR3 nucleotides are TGTGCCAGCTTCCCCCCGGGACAGGGGGAAGAGACCCAGTACTTC. Translating it yields CASFPPGQGEETQYF. The whole variable domain, remainder taken from reference TRBV18 and TRBJ2-5, is NAGVMQNPRHLVRRRGQEARLRCSPMKGHSHVYWYRQLPEEGLKFMVYLQKENIIDESGMPKERFSAEFPKEGPSILRIQQVVRGDSAAYFCASFPPGQGEETQYFGPGTRLLVL.

This rearrangement joins TRBV13 to TRBJ1-1; 8 positions match TRBD1. The length of the CDR3 is 16 residues. The germline gives CDR1 PRHDT, CDR2 FYEKMQ (reference sequence). V dropped 5 bases and J dropped 0; count of bases not matched to a gene: 8. The CDR3 sequence: CASSDTGTGLNTEAFF. DNA of the CDR3: TGTGCCAGCAGCGATACCGGGACAGGATTGAACACTGAAGCTTTCTTT.

The CDR3 nucleotides read TGTGCCAGCAGCTGGGACAGCTCCTACGAGCAGTACTTC. Translating it yields CASSWDSSYEQYF. The genes are TRBV7-3 and TRBJ2-7; TRBD1 agrees at 7 bases. V shed 4 bases and J 0 bases; nucleotides not matched to a gene: 0. Looked up from germline, CDR1 is SGHTA and CDR2 is FQGTGA. The CDR3 spans 13 residues.

Only one count was recorded for this clone. This chain uses TRBV30 with TRBJ1-4; D perhaps matches TRBD1 (5 bases). The CDR3 consists of 15 residues. The V gene's germline CDR1 is GTSNPN and CDR2 SVGIG (reference sequence). Trimming shortened V by 3 bases and J by 1 base, and 12 bases separated the two germline ends. The CDR3 region is CAWSGAGLTNEKLFF. CDR3 bases: TGTGCCTGGAGCGGGGCGGGATTAACTAATGAAAAACTGTTTTTT.

This chain uses TRBV4-3 with TRBJ2-7; D is perhaps TRBD2 (5 bases). V lost 1 base and J 3 bases, leaving 7 bases between the germline ends. The CDR3 loop spans 13 amino acids. Germline V gene sequence: CDR1 LGHNA, CDR2 YSLEER. This CDR3 is CASSQGTYYEQYF. Here the CDR3 DNA reads TGCGCCAGCAGCCAAGGGACTTACTACGAGCAGTACTTC.

As for this clone: A junction boundary mismatches the germline segment, possibly from a read error. V usage is TRBV7-7 and J usage is TRBJ2-1; D is possibly TRBD2 (6 bases). Germline values: CDR1 SSHAT, CDR2 FNYEAQ (reference sequence). The CDR3 has 16 amino acids. The CDR3 is CASSPGTSRAFDEQFF. The CDR3 DNA reads as TGTGCTAGCAGCCCAGGGACTTCACGCGCTTTCGATGAGCAGTTCTTC. The full variable domain, completed using reference TRBV7-7 and TRBJ2-1, is GAGVSQSPRYKVTKRGQDVTLRCDPISSHATLYWYQQALGQGPEFLTYFNYEAQPDKSGLPSDRFSAERPEGSISTLTIQRTEQRDSAMYRCASSPGTSRAFDEQFFGPGTRLTVL.

V usage is TRBV27 and J usage is TRBJ2-7, with D possibly being TRBD1 (6 bases). This CDR3 is 15 amino acids long. CDR1 is MNHEY, CDR2 SMNVEV, per germline (reference sequence). V was trimmed by 1 base and J by 0 bases, leaving 10 bases between them. The CDR3 DNA sequence: TGTGCCAGCAGTTTATTAGGGGGACACTCCTACGAGCAGTACTTC. Translating gives CASSLLGGHSYEQYF.